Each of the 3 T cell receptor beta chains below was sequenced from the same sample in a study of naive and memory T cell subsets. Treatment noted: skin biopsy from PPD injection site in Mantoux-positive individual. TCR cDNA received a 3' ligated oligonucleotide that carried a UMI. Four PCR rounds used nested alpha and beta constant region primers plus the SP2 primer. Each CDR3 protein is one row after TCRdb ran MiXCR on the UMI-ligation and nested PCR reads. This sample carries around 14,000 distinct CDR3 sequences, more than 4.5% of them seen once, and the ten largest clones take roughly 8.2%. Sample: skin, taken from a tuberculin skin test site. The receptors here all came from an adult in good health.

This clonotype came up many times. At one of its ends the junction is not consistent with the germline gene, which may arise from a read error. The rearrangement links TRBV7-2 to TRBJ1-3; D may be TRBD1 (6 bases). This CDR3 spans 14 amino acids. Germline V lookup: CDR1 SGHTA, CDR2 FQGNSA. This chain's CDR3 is CASSRTVSENTIYF. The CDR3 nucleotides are TGTGCCAGCAGTCGGACAGTCTCTGAAAACACCATATATTTT.

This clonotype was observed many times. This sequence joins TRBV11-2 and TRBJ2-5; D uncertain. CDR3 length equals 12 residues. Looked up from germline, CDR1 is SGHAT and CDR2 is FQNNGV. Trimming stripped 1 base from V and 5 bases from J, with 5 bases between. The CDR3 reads CASSLVGETQYF. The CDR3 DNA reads TGTGCCAGCAGCTTAGTTGGCGAGACCCAGTACTTC. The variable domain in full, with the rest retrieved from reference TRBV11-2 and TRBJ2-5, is EAGVAQSPRYKIIEKRQSVAFWCNPISGHATLYWYQQILGQGPKLLIQFQNNGVVDDSQLPKDRFSAERLKGVDSTLKIQPAKLEDSAVYLCASSLVGETQYFGPGTRLLVL.

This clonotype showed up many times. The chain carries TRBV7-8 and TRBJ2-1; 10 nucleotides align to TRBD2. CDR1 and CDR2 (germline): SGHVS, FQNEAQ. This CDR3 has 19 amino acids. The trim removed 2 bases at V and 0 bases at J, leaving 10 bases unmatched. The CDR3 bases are TGTGCCAGCAGCTTAATAGGGCTAGCGGGGGCCAGCTCCTACAATGAGCAGTTCTTC. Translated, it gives CASSLIGLAGASSYNEQFF.